Below are 28 T cell receptor beta chains sequenced from a single sample in a study of cytomegalovirus exposure and HLA in healthy donors. Amplification used 60 Vbeta primers and 13 Jbeta primers. The protocol was immunoSEQ multiplex PCR, while the TCRdb copy is restricted to in-frame clones and leaves out a portion. Among 95,000 to 100,000 clones listed, roughly 70% were seen once. The sample consisted of PBMCs. These receptors came from a man aged 50 or older in good health and CMV-seronegative.

The chain recombines TRBV4-3 with TRBJ2-1; D is unresolved. This CDR3 comprises 12 residues. Trimming left V 1 base short and J 8 bases short, with 6 bases between. Germline CDR1 is LGHNA and CDR2 is YSLEER. DNA for the CDR3: TGCGCCAGCAGCCAAGTCCGGGATGAGCAGTTCTTC. Encoded protein: CASSQVRDEQFF.

Comments on this clone: One end of the junction varies from germline; a read error may be responsible. This chain joins TRBV6-6 and TRBJ1-2; 10 bases are a match to TRBD1. This CDR3 has 13 amino acids. Per the germline V gene, CDR1 is MNHNY and CDR2 is SVGAGI (reference sequence). As DNA, the CDR3 is TGTGCCAGCAGCCGACAGGGGGCCTGGGGCTGCACCTTC. As protein: CASSRQGAWGCTF.

This chain connects TRBV28 to TRBJ2-7, with D maybe TRBD2 (6 bases). CDR3 length: 15 amino acids. From germline, CDR1 is MDHEN and CDR2 SYDVKM. V shed 1 base and J shed 3 bases, with 13 bases lying between them. CDR3 loop: CASSLFGGKSYEQYF. The CDR3 nucleotides read TGTGCCAGCAGTTTATTCGGGGGTAAGAGCTACGAGCAGTACTTC.

The chain links TRBV7-6 to TRBJ2-5, with D perhaps TRBD2 (5 bases). CDR3 length: 13 residues. The V gene lost 0 bases and the J gene lost 11 bases, with 13 bases spanning the gap. From germline, CDR1 is SGHVS and CDR2 FNYEAQ. The CDR3: CASSLAGTGEQYF. The CDR3 DNA follows: TGTGCCAGCAGCTTAGCTGGTACCGGGGAGCAGTACTTC.

This chain uses TRBV11-3 with TRBJ2-1; D is ambiguous. This CDR3 has 15 residues. The ends were cut back, 1 base at V and 5 bases at J, with 12 bases in the middle. Germline-derived CDR1 and CDR2 are SGHNT and YENEEA. In DNA form, the CDR3 reads TGTGCCAGCAGCTTAGGAAGGATCAGCGACAATGAGCAGTTCTTC. Its protein product is CASSLGRISDNEQFF.

The chain links TRBV25-1 to TRBJ2-1, with D perhaps TRBD2 (6 bases). V was cut by 7 bases and J by 8 bases, with 12 bases left in between. This CDR3 has 12 amino acids. Germline assignment: CDR1 MGHDK and CDR2 SYGVNS. The CDR3 reads CASTGRGDEQFF. CDR3 nucleotide sequence: TGTGCCAGCACCGGGCGGGGAGATGAGCAGTTCTTC. The entire variable domain, with the rest obtained from reference TRBV25-1 and TRBJ2-1, is as follows: EADIYQTPRYLVIGTGKKITLECSQTMGHDKMYWYQQDPGMELHLIHYSYGVNSTEKGDLSSESTVSRIRTEHFPLTLESARPSHTSQYLCASTGRGDEQFFGPGTRLTVL.

The rearrangement uses TRBV5-1 and TRBJ1-2; possibly TRBD1 for D (6 bases). The CDR3 has 14 amino acids. Germline V lookup: CDR1 SGHRS, CDR2 YFSETQ. V was cut by 0 bases and J by 2 bases, with 8 bases left in between. CDR3 amino acids: CASSLDRDNYGYTF. The CDR3 nucleotides read TGCGCCAGCAGCTTGGACAGGGACAACTATGGCTACACCTTC.

This clone was seen a handful of times. The CDR3 DNA reads as TGCGCCAGCAGCTTGGACTCTCTAGGCGGGGAGCTGTTTTTT. It encodes CASSLDSLGGELFF. V and J are TRBV5-1 and TRBJ2-2; D ambiguous. Germline CDR1 reads SGHRS; CDR2 reads YFSETQ. The CDR3 extends over 14 amino acids. The V gene lost 0 bases and the J gene lost 7 bases, with 10 bases spanning the gap.

This sequence joins TRBV12-5 and TRBJ1-2; 9 nucleotides agree with TRBD1. The junction had 9 bases not matched to a gene; V was cut back by 3 bases and J by 4 bases. The CDR3 extends over 16 amino acids. Germline CDR1 reads LGHNT; CDR2 reads FRNRAP. CDR3 sequence: CASGLSRDRGAYGYTF. The CDR3 DNA sequence: TGTGCTAGTGGTTTAAGCCGCGACAGGGGGGCCTATGGCTACACCTTC.

V gene TRBV5-6 combines with J gene TRBJ1-6; 8 positions agree with TRBD1. V lost 3 bases and J lost 13; bases outside the gene matches: 9. The CDR3 loop spans 14 amino acids. The V gene's germline CDR1 is SGHDT and CDR2 YYEEEE. CDR3 sequence: CASSWTGSSSPLHF. CDR3 sequence (DNA): TGTGCCAGCAGCTGGACAGGGTCATCTTCCCCCCTCCACTTT. Full variable domain (missing parts from reference TRBV5-6 and TRBJ1-6): DAGVTQSPTHLIKTRGQQVTLRCSPKSGHDTVSWYQQALGQGPQFIFQYYEEEERQRGNFPDRFSGHQFPNYSSELNVNALLLGDSALYLCASSWTGSSSPLHFGNGTRLTVT.

This chain connects TRBV2 to TRBJ2-5; 8 bases match TRBD2. This CDR3 contains 16 residues. In germline, CDR1 is SNHLY, CDR2 FYNNEI. The junction had 9 bases not matched to a gene; V was cut back by 2 bases and J by 4 bases. The DNA of the CDR3 is TGTGCCAGCAGTGAAAGGCCAGCGGGGGCTGGAGAGACCCAGTACTTC. It is translated as CASSERPAGAGETQYF.

The CDR3, as DNA: TGTGCCAGCAGTGTTAGACCCGGGACAGGGGAAACAGATACGCAGTATTTT. The encoded protein is CASSVRPGTGETDTQYF. The chain is built from TRBV6-1 and TRBJ2-3, with 10 bases fitting TRBD1. Looked up from germline, CDR1 is MNHNS and CDR2 is SASEGT. V trimming: 4 bases; J trimming: 3 bases; junction bases outside the gene matches: 10. The CDR3 sequence is 17 residues long.

The chain is built from TRBV7-2 and TRBJ2-7; a possible D gene is TRBD2 (5 bases). Germline CDR1 SGHTA, CDR2 FQGNSA. The length of the CDR3 is 12 residues. Trimming pared 1 base from V and 6 bases from J, leaving 7 bases between. CDR3 in amino acids: CASSLGAVEQYF. DNA of the CDR3: TGTGCCAGCAGCTTAGGAGCGGTCGAGCAGTACTTC.

This clone appeared a single time. The chain uses TRBV7-2 and TRBJ1-1; D remains unclear. Germline CDR1 SGHTA, CDR2 FQGNSA. The CDR3 has 12 amino acids. V lost 3 bases to trimming and J lost 9 bases, with 11 bases between them. The CDR3 region is CASSLRAGQAFF. The CDR3, as DNA: TGTGCCAGCAGCTTGCGGGCGGGCCAAGCTTTCTTT.

This clone was counted only a few times. This chain links TRBV27 with TRBJ2-6; 9 bases are a match to TRBD1. This CDR3 comprises 20 residues. The germline V gene encodes CDR1 MNHEY and CDR2 SMNVEV (reference sequence). Germline trimming cut 3 bases from V and 1 base from J; bases unmatched to any gene: 13. CDR3 DNA: TGTGCCAGCAGTTTTCAGCCTAGGACAGGGGAGGGATCTGGGGCCAACGTCCTGACTTTC. Translation gives CASSFQPRTGEGSGANVLTF.

The rearrangement links TRBV27 to TRBJ2-1; perhaps TRBD1 as D (6 bases). Germline lookup yields CDR1 MNHEY and CDR2 SMNVEV (reference sequence). Trimming took off 6 bases at V and 1 base at J, with 13 bases between the two ends. CDR3 length: 15 residues. Here the CDR3 reads CASRDAQGSYNEQFF. CDR3 bases: TGTGCCAGCAGGGACGCACAGGGTTCCTACAATGAGCAGTTCTTC.

In nucleotides, the CDR3 is TGCAGCGTAGCCGGTTCGGTGACAGATACGCAGTATTTT. Amino acid sequence: CSVAGSVTDTQYF. The rearrangement joins TRBV29-1 to TRBJ2-3; D is undetermined. V was shortened by 6 bases and J by 3 bases, with 13 bases between the two germline ends. The CDR3 length is 13 residues. Per germline, CDR1 SQVTM and CDR2 ANQGSEA.

The V call is TRBV5-1, the J call TRBJ2-3; 7 nucleotides align to TRBD1. This CDR3 contains 18 residues. V shed 4 bases and J 7 bases; nucleotides not matched to a gene: 21. Germline loops: CDR1 SGHRS, CDR2 YFSETQ. The CDR3 reads CASSLGTAGPSFINTQYF. In DNA form, the CDR3 reads TGCGCCAGCAGCCTCGGGACAGCCGGACCCTCCTTTATAAATACGCAGTATTTT.

The chain carries TRBV29-1 and TRBJ2-7; 10 positions match TRBD1. J gave up 5 bases and V 7 bases, and 8 bases lay outside the gene matches. The germline V gene has CDR1 SQVTM and CDR2 ANQGSEA. The CDR3 is 13 amino acids. The DNA for the CDR3 is TGCAGCGCAAGGACAGGGGGAACCAACGAGCAGTACTTC. It yields the protein CSARTGGTNEQYF.

V and J are TRBV7-3 and TRBJ2-2, with 8 bases matching TRBD2. This CDR3 is 16 amino acids long. The germline CDR1 and CDR2 sequences are SGHTA and FQGTGA. V trimming: 2 bases; J trimming: 1 base; junction bases outside the gene matches: 3. CDR3 coding DNA: TGTGCCAGCAGCTTAGGGCTAGCGGGGAACACCGGGGAGCTGTTTTTT. Amino acid sequence: CASSLGLAGNTGELFF. The variable domain in full, completed from reference TRBV7-3 and TRBJ2-2, reads GAGVSQTPSNKVTEKGKYVELRCDPISGHTALYWYRQSLGQGPEFLIYFQGTGAADDSGLPNDRFFAVRPEGSVSTLKIQRTERGDSAVYLCASSLGLAGNTGELFFGEGSRLTVL.

The rearrangement joins TRBV5-1 to TRBJ1-1; weak D call: TRBD1 (6 bases). Germline V gene lookup returns CDR1 SGHRS and CDR2 YFSETQ. V was cut by 1 base and J by 0 bases, with 13 bases left in between. There are 16 residues in the CDR3. In DNA form, the CDR3 reads TGCGCCAGCAGCTTGTCCCCAGGGGCCCTGAACACTGAAGCTTTCTTT. This translates into CASSLSPGALNTEAFF.

The chain has TRBV2 and TRBJ1-2; D perhaps matches TRBD1 (5 bases). This CDR3 contains 12 residues. V lost 8 bases and J lost 6, with 13 bases in between. Per the germline V gene, CDR1 is SNHLY and CDR2 is FYNNEI. The CDR3 nucleotides read TGTGCCAGCGTCAGGGCATCGCATGGCTACACCTTC. Translating it yields CASVRASHGYTF.

The chain combines TRBV12-5 with TRBJ1-2; D is possibly TRBD1 (6 bases). Between the trimmed V and J ends, which lost 2 bases and 8 bases, there was a span of 15 bases. Germline-derived CDR1 and CDR2 are LGHNT and FRNRAP. This CDR3 region has 14 residues. In DNA, the CDR3 is TGTGCTAGTGGTTTGAGCTTACAGGGTTGGGGCTACACCTTC. This codes for CASGLSLQGWGYTF.

The rearrangement joins TRBV4-1 to TRBJ2-1; 8 bases match TRBD2. The length of the CDR3 is 17 residues. Germline V gene lookup returns CDR1 MGHRA and CDR2 YSYEKL. V was pared by 1 base and J by 6 bases, with 11 bases of the junction left unmatched. The CDR3 loop is CASSQGTSPAGFNEQFF. In nucleotides, the CDR3 is TGCGCCAGCAGCCAAGGGACTAGCCCCGCGGGCTTCAATGAGCAGTTCTTC.

J is TRBJ2-5 and V is TRBV27; 7 bases are a match to TRBD2. CDR3 length: 15 amino acids. Per the germline V gene, CDR1 is MNHEY and CDR2 is SMNVEV (reference sequence). After removal of 2 bases from V and 5 bases from J, the junction contained 8 bases not matched to a gene. In nucleotides, the CDR3 is TGTGCCAGCAGTTTAGCGGGTCTCGGGGGGGAGACCCAGTACTTC. Encoded protein: CASSLAGLGGETQYF.

The rearrangement uses TRBV15 and TRBJ2-2; 7 bases agree with TRBD1. CDR3 length equals 16 residues. Germline CDR1 and CDR2: LNHNV and YYDKDF (reference sequence). The J segment lost 0 bases and the V segment lost 1 base, leaving 2 bases of the junction unmatched. The CDR3 here is CATSRAGTANTGELFF. CDR3 in DNA: TGTGCCACCAGCAGAGCCGGGACAGCGAACACCGGGGAGCTGTTTTTT.

The chain links TRBV7-6 to TRBJ2-5; possible D gene TRBD1, 5 bases. The CDR3 loop spans 13 amino acids. CDR1 is SGHVS, CDR2 FNYEAQ, per germline. Trimming cost V 1 base and J 2 bases, with 5 bases left between them. CDR3 sequence reads: CASSLDRQETQYF. For the CDR3, the DNA is TGTGCCAGCAGCTTAGACAGGCAAGAGACCCAGTACTTC. The whole variable domain, filled in from reference TRBV7-6 and TRBJ2-5, reads GAGVSQSPRYKVTKRGQDVALRCDPISGHVSLYWYRQALGQGPEFLTYFNYEAQQDKSGLPNDRFSAERPEGSISTLTIQRTEQRDSAMYRCASSLDRQETQYFGPGTRLLVL.

This clone was counted only a few times. J is TRBJ2-7 and V is TRBV5-5; no clear D. This CDR3 is 14 amino acids long. The germline CDR1 and CDR2 sequences are SGHKS and YYEKEE (reference sequence). V lost 1 base, J lost 2 bases, and 10 bases lay in between. CDR3 coding DNA: TGTGCCAGCAGCTTGCGTGACATAGCCTACGAGCAGTACTTC. Its protein product is CASSLRDIAYEQYF.